This T cell receptor (beta chain) came from a study of blood T cell repertoires in COVID-19. Study-level information: From the United States, Italy and Spain came samples of acute and convalescent COVID-19. T cells, B-cell-depleted T cells, or PBMCs supplied cDNA or gDNA.

This CDR3 is built from 14 residues. V lost 4 bases, J lost 6 bases, and 9 bases stayed unmatched. Germline V lookup: CDR1 SGHKS, CDR2 YYEKEE (reference sequence). Generated by immunoSEQ multiplex PCR, the TCRdb table keeps only in-frame clones and is missing some. Of 300,000 to 400,000 clones listed, roughly 90% were seen once; the top ten hold about 0.89%. Study members were between about 18 and 100 years old and lived in 20 to 30 US regions. Participant-reported clinical history was the basis for cohort assignment. The chain uses TRBV5-5 and TRBJ2-7, with 8 bases matching TRBD1. The sequence came from a woman aged 30 to 39 with acute COVID-19. Sequencing was carried out using PBMCs or T cells enriched from blood (not recorded which). The CDR3 region is CASSLGQGPTEQYF. The CDR3 DNA is TGTGCCAGCAGCCTTGGACAGGGTCCGACCGAGCAGTACTTC. The entire variable domain, with the rest obtained from reference TRBV5-5 and TRBJ2-7, is as follows: DAGVTQSPTHLIKTRGQQVTLRCSPISGHKSVSWYQQVLGQGPQFIFQYYEKEERGRGNFPDRFSARQFPNYSSELNVNALLLGDSALYLCASSLGQGPTEQYFGPGTRLTVT.